Each of the 5 T cell receptor beta chains below was sequenced from the same sample in a study of cytomegalovirus exposure and HLA in healthy donors. Primers included in the PCR were 60 Vbeta and 13 Jbeta primers. The data were produced by immunoSEQ multiplex PCR, yet TCRdb's version contains in-frame clones alone and is incomplete. The sample lists a few hundred thousand clones, 80% to 90% occurring once. Sample: PBMCs. The receptor set was obtained from a woman between 35 and 50 years old in good health and CMV-seropositive.

The rearrangement links TRBV28 to TRBJ2-6; TRBD1 might be the D (6 bases). CDR1 MDHEN and CDR2 SYDVKM come from the germline V gene. V lost 3 bases and J lost 2, with 8 bases in between. There are 15 residues in the CDR3. The CDR3 nucleotides are TGTGCCAGCAGTTTCTACAGGGCTGGGGCCAACGTCCTGACTTTC. Its translation: CASSFYRAGANVLTF.

The rearrangement uses TRBV7-9 and TRBJ1-1, with 7 bases matching TRBD1. This CDR3 has 13 amino acids. Germline V CDR1 and CDR2: SEHNR, FQNEAQ (reference sequence). J gave up 5 bases and V 7 bases, and 7 bases lay outside the gene matches. The CDR3 loop is CASIESGGTEAFF. The CDR3 DNA follows: TGTGCCAGCATTGAGTCAGGGGGGACTGAAGCTTTCTTT.

The chain combines TRBV10-3 with TRBJ2-5; 8 bases align to TRBD2. Germline CDR1 and CDR2: ENHRY and SYGVKD. CDR3 length: 14 amino acids. V gave up 6 bases and J gave up 5 bases; unmatched junction bases: 8. The CDR3: CAIRSGSIVETQYF. CDR3 DNA: TGTGCCATCAGAAGCGGGAGTATTGTGGAGACCCAGTACTTC.

In this sample, this clone turned up once. The rearrangement uses TRBV7-2 and TRBJ2-1; perhaps TRBD1 as D (5 bases). The CDR3 spans 13 residues. The V gene's germline CDR1 is SGHTA and CDR2 FQGNSA. Trimming pared 1 base from V and 5 bases from J, leaving 6 bases between. CDR3: CASSLGQNNEQFF. The CDR3 DNA follows: TGTGCCAGCAGCTTAGGACAGAACAATGAGCAGTTCTTC.

The chain uses TRBV6-6 and TRBJ1-1; D is perhaps TRBD1 (6 bases). Germline CDR1 MNHNY, CDR2 SVGAGI (reference sequence). V shed 2 bases and J shed 5 bases, with 12 bases lying between them. The CDR3 extends over 14 amino acids. The CDR3 DNA reads TGTGCCAGCAGTTACCCAGGGGCCACAACTGAAGCTTTCTTT. It encodes CASSYPGATTEAFF.